This is a list of T cell receptor beta chains from one sample in a study of blood T cell repertoires in COVID-19. Only in-frame clones appear in the TCRdb table, and some are missing; sequencing was by immunoSEQ multiplex PCR. This table holds approximately 110,000 clones, approximately 85% found once. The specimen was peripheral blood. These TCRs come from a human donor in a cohort sampled during active COVID-19. CDR3s include the opening cysteine and the closing phenylalanine or tryptophan. The order of the fields is V gene, clone size, D gene, J gene, CDR3 DNA, CDR3 protein. A D gene is named only where the DNA matches it firmly. Clone sizes are given selectively: once, few, many, or a class where the clone is expanded.

V: TRBV4-1
size: .
D: TRBD2
J: TRBJ2-7
DNA: TGCGCCAGCAGCCAAGTTTACGGGGGAGGGCCGGAGGGGCAGTACTTC
CDR3: CASSQVYGGGPEGQYF

V: TRBV5-1
size: .
D: .
J: TRBJ1-1
DNA: TGCGCCAGCAGCTTGTATGGGCCGAACACTGAAGCTTTCTTT
CDR3: CASSLYGPNTEAFF

V: TRBV11-2
size: .
D: .
J: TRBJ1-1
DNA: TGTGCCAGCAGCTTGCAGGGCCTAAACACTGAAGCTTTCTTT
CDR3: CASSLQGLNTEAFF

V: TRBV11-2
size: .
D: .
J: TRBJ2-3
DNA: TGTGCCAGCAGCTTACGACAGCCGACAGATACGCAGTATTTT
CDR3: CASSLRQPTDTQYF

V: TRBV10-3
size: .
D: .
J: TRBJ1-5
DNA: TGTGCCATCAGTGAAGGCCGGGGGTCCAATCAGCCCCAGCATTTT
CDR3: CAISEGRGSNQPQHF

V: TRBV7-8
size: once
D: TRBD1
J: TRBJ1-5
DNA: TGTGCCAGCAGCCACGCCGGGACAGGGGCGTATCGGAATCAGCCCCAGCATTTT
CDR3: CASSHAGTGAYRNQPQHF

V: TRBV7-9
size: .
D: TRBD1
J: TRBJ1-6
DNA: TGTGCCAGCAGCTTATCTCCAGGGGGCCCTATGCACTCACCCCTCCACTTT
CDR3: CASSLSPGGPMHSPLHF

V: TRBV5-1
size: .
D: .
J: TRBJ1-1
DNA: TGCGCCAGCAGCTTGGTTGGGGGGGTCCCGAACACTGAAGCTTTCTTT
CDR3: CASSLVGGVPNTEAFF

V: TRBV7-2
size: .
D: TRBD1
J: TRBJ1-2
DNA: TGTGCCAGCAGCTTAAAAGGGGGCAGCTATGGCTACACCTTC
CDR3: CASSLKGGSYGYTF

V: TRBV7-3
size: few
D: .
J: TRBJ2-2
DNA: TGTGCCAGCAGCTTAACCTGGGGAGACACCGGGGAGCTGTTTTTT
CDR3: CASSLTWGDTGELFF

V: TRBV11-3
size: .
D: .
J: TRBJ2-2
DNA: TGTGCCAGCAGCCCCCGAGGAGGTGGCACCGGGGAGCTGTTTTTT
CDR3: CASSPRGGGTGELFF

V: TRBV19
size: .
D: TRBD1
J: TRBJ1-3
DNA: TGTGCCAGCAGTAGGACAGGGGGCGAAGGAAACACCATATATTTT
CDR3: CASSRTGGEGNTIYF

V: TRBV5-1
size: .
D: TRBD1
J: TRBJ1-4
DNA: TGCGCCAGCAGCAGACAGGGCGTCAGGGCTAATGAAAAACTGTTTTTT
CDR3: CASSRQGVRANEKLFF

V: TRBV13
size: .
D: .
J: TRBJ2-2
DNA: TGTGCCAGCAGCCGGACCGACGGGATCCGGGGCACCGGGGAGCTGTTTTTT
CDR3: CASSRTDGIRGTGELFF

V: TRBV11-3
size: .
D: TRBD2
J: TRBJ2-3
DNA: TGTGCCAGCAGCTCGGGGGGGGATGCAGATACGCAGTATTTT
CDR3: CASSSGGDADTQYF

V: TRBV7-9
size: .
D: .
J: TRBJ2-5
DNA: TGTGCCAGCAGCCCGCCACTGCAAGAGACCCAGTACTTC
CDR3: CASSPPLQETQYF

V: TRBV7-2
size: .
D: TRBD2
J: TRBJ2-3
DNA: TGTGCCAGCAGCTTAGTTAGCGGGGGAGCAGATACGCAGTATTTT
CDR3: CASSLVSGGADTQYF

V: TRBV4-2
size: once
D: TRBD1
J: TRBJ1-2
DNA: TGTGCCAGCAGCCAAGATATGCAGGGGGCTTATGGCTACACCTTC
CDR3: CASSQDMQGAYGYTF

V: TRBV5-4
size: once
D: TRBD1
J: TRBJ2-7
DNA: TGTGCCAGCAGCACCCGGGACAGGGAGAACTACGAGCAGTACTTC
CDR3: CASSTRDRENYEQYF

V: TRBV19
size: few
D: .
J: TRBJ1-6
DNA: TGTGCCAGTAGTCGGGGGACGGGGAATTCACCCCTCCACTTT
CDR3: CASSRGTGNSPLHF

V: TRBV18
size: .
D: TRBD2
J: TRBJ2-2
DNA: TGTGCCAGCTCACACCGCGGGACTAGCGGGGCCGCGGGCACCGGGGAGCTGTTTTTT
CDR3: CASSHRGTSGAAGTGELFF

V: TRBV12-3/TRBV12-4
size: .
D: .
J: TRBJ2-1
DNA: TGTGCCAGCAGCACCACCGGGGACAATGAGCAGTTCTTC
CDR3: CASSTTGDNEQFF

V: TRBV19
size: .
D: .
J: TRBJ1-3
DNA: TGTGCCAGTAGTATTGGCGGCAGGAGGACTCTCCAAAGGTCGGGAAACACCATATATTTT
CDR3: CASSIGGRRTLQRSGNTIYF

V: TRBV4-2
size: .
D: .
J: TRBJ2-7
DNA: TGTGCCAGCAGCCAAGATGTGACTCTTAGCTCCTACGAGCAGTACTTC
CDR3: CASSQDVTLSSYEQYF

V: TRBV6-5
size: .
D: TRBD1
J: TRBJ1-6
DNA: TGTGCCAGCAGTTACTCGAGGACAGGGGGTTTTTCACCCCTCCACTTT
CDR3: CASSYSRTGGFSPLHF

V: TRBV28
size: .
D: .
J: TRBJ1-1
DNA: TGTGCCAGCAGTTTAGTGGGGGGCACTGAAGCTTTCTTT
CDR3: CASSLVGGTEAFF

V: TRBV28
size: .
D: .
J: TRBJ1-5
DNA: TGTGCCAGCATCGGGACACCTTCAACTTATAGCAATCAGCCCCAGCATTTT
CDR3: CASIGTPSTYSNQPQHF

V: TRBV9
size: .
D: .
J: TRBJ2-2
DNA: TGTGCCAGCAGCCTACCGCACAGGGACGGGGAGCTGTTTTTT
CDR3: CASSLPHRDGELFF

V: TRBV7-2
size: .
D: .
J: TRBJ2-1
DNA: TGTGCCAGCAGCAGGCTAGGGGTTGGGGACAATGAGCAGTTCTTC
CDR3: CASSRLGVGDNEQFF

V: TRBV30
size: .
D: .
J: TRBJ1-4
DNA: TGTGCCTGGACGGTGGGGGCGTCTGAAAAACTGTTTTTT
CDR3: CAWTVGASEKLFF

V: TRBV7-8
size: .
D: TRBD1
J: TRBJ1-5
DNA: TGTGCCAGCAGCGGCGGGACAGCGTATGATCAGCCCCAGCATTTT
CDR3: CASSGGTAYDQPQHF

V: TRBV28
size: .
D: TRBD2
J: TRBJ2-2
DNA: TGTGCCAGCACGGGGGGGGCTAGGGATTACACCGGGGAGCTGTTTTTT
CDR3: CASTGGARDYTGELFF

V: TRBV30
size: .
D: TRBD1
J: TRBJ1-1
DNA: TGTGCCTGGAGTCTGGACAGGGAGGCTTTCTTT
CDR3: CAWSLDREAFF

V: TRBV6-5
size: .
D: .
J: TRBJ1-2
DNA: TGTGCCAGCAGAGGCAGGGGTACCTATGGCTACACCTTC
CDR3: CASRGRGTYGYTF

V: TRBV25-1
size: .
D: .
J: TRBJ2-3
DNA: TGTGCCAGCAGTGAATGGGAGTCGGCAGGAGATACGCAGTATTTT
CDR3: CASSEWESAGDTQYF

V: TRBV30
size: .
D: .
J: TRBJ1-6
DNA: TGTGCCTGGAGTTCAAGCTCACCCCTCCACTTT
CDR3: CAWSSSSPLHF

V: TRBV7-2
size: .
D: .
J: TRBJ1-4
DNA: TGTGCCAGCAGCTCCCCTGAGGGTCTTCATGAAAAACTGTTTTTT
CDR3: CASSSPEGLHEKLFF

V: TRBV12-3/TRBV12-4
size: .
D: .
J: TRBJ1-3
DNA: TGTGCCAGCAACCTACAGGGAAACACCATATATTTT
CDR3: CASNLQGNTIYF

V: TRBV28
size: few
D: .
J: TRBJ2-7
DNA: TGTGCCAGCAGTTTAAACGTGGTCTCCCCCCGCGCCGAGTTC
CDR3: CASSLNVVSPRAEF

V: TRBV2
size: .
D: .
J: TRBJ2-2
DNA: TGTGCCAGCAGTAGCAGGGTCAGCACCGGGGAGCTGTTTTTT
CDR3: CASSSRVSTGELFF

V: TRBV15
size: .
D: TRBD2
J: TRBJ2-1
DNA: TGTGCCACCAGCTTACGGGGGGTCTACAATGAGCAGTTCTTC
CDR3: CATSLRGVYNEQFF

V: TRBV6-2/TRBV6-3
size: once
D: .
J: TRBJ1-2
DNA: TGTGCCAGCAGTTCCTACTCCCCTTGGCGGGCTAACTATGGCTACACCTTC
CDR3: CASSSYSPWRANYGYTF

V: TRBV7-8
size: .
D: TRBD2
J: TRBJ2-7
DNA: TGTGCCAGCAGCTTGAGGACTAGTCCTTACGAGCAGTACTTC
CDR3: CASSLRTSPYEQYF

V: TRBV19
size: .
D: .
J: TRBJ2-3
DNA: TGTGCCAGTAGTATCAATGGACAGCACACAGATACGCAGTATTTT
CDR3: CASSINGQHTDTQYF

V: TRBV28
size: .
D: .
J: TRBJ2-7
DNA: TGTGCCAGCAGTTTAGCCTCGGGTACAGGGAACTACGAGCAGTACTTC
CDR3: CASSLASGTGNYEQYF